This T cell receptor (beta chain) was captured by sequencing in a study of cytomegalovirus exposure and HLA in healthy donors. Study-level points and caveats: TCR sequences were mostly rare, though some public TCRs occurred in many donors.

Turning to this clone: What it binds is unknown.

The length of the CDR3 is 15 residues. The germline gives CDR1 SGDLS, CDR2 YYNGEE. Losses at the gene ends were 0 bases for V and 7 bases for J; bases not matched to a gene: 7. Libraries were prepared by immunoSEQ multiplex PCR; TCRdb keeps only in-frame clonotypes and omits some of them. The sample carries 120,000 to 150,000 clones, around 85% recorded once. The source is a young man in good health and CMV-seronegative. The specimen sequenced was PBMCs. The genes are TRBV9 and TRBJ2-7, with 10 bases lining up with TRBD2. CDR3 amino acids: CASSVGSGRVSEQYF. The CDR3 bases are TGTGCCAGCAGCGTAGGGAGCGGGAGGGTAAGTGAGCAGTACTTC.